The next 7 T cell receptor beta chains were all read from a single sample in a study of T cell clonality in common variable immunodeficiency. TCRdb keeps only in-frame clones here, not all; method: immunoSEQ multiplex PCR. The sample contains about 35,000 clones, none occurring once; about 0.86% lies in the top ten. Sequencing was performed on peripheral blood mononuclear cells. Receptor source: a person aged 18 to 70 in good health.

This clone was found many times. The CDR3 end falls 3 residues outside the read, so it is completed with the germline J gene. The chain has TRBV18 and TRBJ1-5; tentatively, D is TRBD1 (6 bases). CDR1 KGHSH and CDR2 LQKENI come from the germline V gene. This CDR3 has 14 amino acids. The ends were cut back, 6 bases at V and 7 bases at J, with 16 bases in the middle. The sequenced CDR3 bases are TGTGCCAGCTCCAGCGAGGGGGTACAGCAGCCC. Residues: CASSSEGVQQP. The CDR3, in full, reads CASSSEGVQQPQHF.

This clone has at least ten counts. The CDR3 end is not reached by the read, which stops 3 residues before it; the germline J gene fills it in. The chain joins TRBV28 to TRBJ2-7; D is perhaps TRBD2 (6 bases). Germline CDR1 and CDR2: MDHEN and SYDVKM. Trimming stripped 7 bases from V and 5 bases from J, with 12 bases between. The CDR3 is made up of 12 amino acids. CDR3 DNA (partial): TGTGCCAGCACTCCACGGGGGAACGAG. Translating gives CASTPRGNE. The entire CDR3 protein reads CASTPRGNEQYF.

This clone has a count of ten or more. The sequenced fragment ends 3 residues before the CDR3 boundary, so the rest is inferred from the germline J gene. V and J are TRBV24-1 and TRBJ2-2; D is unresolved. The V gene's germline CDR1 is KGHDR and CDR2 SFDVKD. The CDR3 runs to 13 residues. The V end was cut by 4 bases, the J end by 8 bases, with 10 bases between. The CDR3 is CATSDHHRGELFF. CDR3 DNA, as far as it was read: TGTGCCACCAGTGACCATCATAGAGGGGAG.

This clone was counted many times. This CDR3 reads CSARTRDSNTGELFF. The part of the CDR3 DNA that was read is TGCAGTGCTAGAACCAGGGACTCGAACACCGGGGAG. The J gene is TRBJ2-2, the V gene TRBV20-1; TRBD2 might be the D (6 bases). Read coverage stops 3 residues before the CDR3 terminus; the germline J gene supplies the remainder. The length of the CDR3 is 15 residues. Germline-derived CDR1 and CDR2 are DFQATT and SNEGSKA (reference sequence). V gave up 2 bases and J gave up 0 bases, with 10 bases separating them.

This clone has at least ten counts. Read sequence stops 3 residues before the CDR3 end, and the germline J gene provides the missing end. The chain has TRBV20-1 and TRBJ1-1; a weak D match, TRBD1 (6 bases). CDR1 is DFQATT and CDR2 is SNEGSKA in the germline V gene (reference sequence). This CDR3 region has 18 residues. The CDR3 DNA, read in part, is TGCAGTGCTAGTCGACATCCGAACTTCCGACAGGTCGGATCAGAA. Residues: CSASRHPNFRQVGSE. The whole CDR3 is CSASRHPNFRQVGSEAFF.

As concerns this clone: With the read ending 3 residues before the CDR3 end, the germline J gene is used to fill in that end. The V gene is TRBV2, the J gene TRBJ1-5; D remains ambiguous. Germline assignment: CDR1 SNHLY and CDR2 FYNNEI. Trimming shortened V by 5 bases and J by 9 bases, and 20 bases separated the two germline ends. The length of the CDR3 is 15 residues. CDR3 DNA (partial): TGTGCCAGCAGTCCCCCCGGGGTAGAAGGAGGGCCC. This translates into CASSPPGVEGGP. The full-length CDR3 reads as CASSPPGVEGGPQHF.

This clone was seen ten or more times. The CDR3 end lies 3 residues beyond the end of the read and is filled in from the germline J gene. This rearrangement joins TRBV7-9 to TRBJ2-3, with D unresolved. V lost 2 bases to trimming and J lost 6 bases, with 15 bases between them. In germline, CDR1 is SEHNR, CDR2 FQNEAQ (reference sequence). CDR3 size: 15 residues. The CDR3 DNA, read in part, is TGTGCCAGCAGCTTAATGGGTGCTTCGGGTGATACG. Its translation is CASSLMGASGDT. The CDR3 in full is CASSLMGASGDTQYF.